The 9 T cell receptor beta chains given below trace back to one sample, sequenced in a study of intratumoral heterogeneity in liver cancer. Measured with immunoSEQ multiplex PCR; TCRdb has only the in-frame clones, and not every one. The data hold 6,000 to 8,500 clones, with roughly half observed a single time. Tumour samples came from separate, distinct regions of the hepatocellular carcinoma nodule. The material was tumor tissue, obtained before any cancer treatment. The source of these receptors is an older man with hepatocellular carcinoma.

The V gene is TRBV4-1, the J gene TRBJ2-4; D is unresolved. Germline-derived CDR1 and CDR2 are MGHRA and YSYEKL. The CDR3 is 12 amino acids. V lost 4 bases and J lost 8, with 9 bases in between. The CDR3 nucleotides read TGCGCCAGCAGCCCTCATCAGGACATTCAGTACTTC. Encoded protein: CASSPHQDIQYF.

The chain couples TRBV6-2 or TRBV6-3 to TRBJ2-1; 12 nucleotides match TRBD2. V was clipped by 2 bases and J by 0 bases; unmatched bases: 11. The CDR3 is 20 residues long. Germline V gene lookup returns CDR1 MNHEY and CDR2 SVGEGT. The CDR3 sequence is CASSYPPLAGGRSSYNEQFF. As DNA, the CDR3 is TGTGCCAGCAGTTACCCACCACTAGCGGGGGGCCGAAGCTCCTACAATGAGCAGTTCTTC.

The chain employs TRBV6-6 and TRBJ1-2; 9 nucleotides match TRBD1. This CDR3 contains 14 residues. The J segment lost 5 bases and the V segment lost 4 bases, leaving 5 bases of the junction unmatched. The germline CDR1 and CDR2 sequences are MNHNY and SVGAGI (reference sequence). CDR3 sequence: CASSFGQGIYGYTF. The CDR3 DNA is TGTGCCAGCAGTTTCGGACAGGGGATATATGGCTACACCTTC.

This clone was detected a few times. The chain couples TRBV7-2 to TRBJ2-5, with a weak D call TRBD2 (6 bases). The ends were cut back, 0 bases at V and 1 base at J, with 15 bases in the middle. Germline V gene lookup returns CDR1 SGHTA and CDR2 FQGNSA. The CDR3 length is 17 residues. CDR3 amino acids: CASSLAKGAGFQETQYF. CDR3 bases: TGTGCCAGCAGCTTAGCGAAAGGGGCGGGGTTCCAAGAGACCCAGTACTTC.

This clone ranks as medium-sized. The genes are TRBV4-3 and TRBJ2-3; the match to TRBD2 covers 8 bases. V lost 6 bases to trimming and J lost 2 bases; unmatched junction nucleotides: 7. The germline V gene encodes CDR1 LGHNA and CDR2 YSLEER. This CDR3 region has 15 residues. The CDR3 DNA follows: TGCGCCAGCAGTCGTAGCGGGGCTACCACAGATACGCAGTATTTT. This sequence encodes CASSRSGATTDTQYF.

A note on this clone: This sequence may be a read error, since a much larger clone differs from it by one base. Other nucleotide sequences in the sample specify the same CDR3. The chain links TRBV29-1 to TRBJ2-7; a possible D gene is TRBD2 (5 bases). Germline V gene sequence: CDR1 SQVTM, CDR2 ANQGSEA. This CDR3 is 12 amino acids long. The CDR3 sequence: CSVVEVIGEQYF. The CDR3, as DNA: TGTAGCGTTGTGGAGGTGATTGGGGAGCAGTACTTC.

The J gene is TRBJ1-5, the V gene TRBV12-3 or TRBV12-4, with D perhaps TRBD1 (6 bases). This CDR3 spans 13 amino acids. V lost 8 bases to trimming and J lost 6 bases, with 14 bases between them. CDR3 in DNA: TGTGCCAGCGCAAGAGGGGGAGGTCAGCCCCAGCATTTT. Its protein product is CASARGGGQPQHF.

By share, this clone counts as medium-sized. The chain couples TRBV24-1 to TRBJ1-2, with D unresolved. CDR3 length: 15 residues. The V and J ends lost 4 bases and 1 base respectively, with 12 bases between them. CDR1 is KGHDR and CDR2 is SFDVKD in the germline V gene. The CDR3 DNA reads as TGTGCCACCAGTGACTATACAGAGGTTAACTATGGCTACACCTTC. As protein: CATSDYTEVNYGYTF.

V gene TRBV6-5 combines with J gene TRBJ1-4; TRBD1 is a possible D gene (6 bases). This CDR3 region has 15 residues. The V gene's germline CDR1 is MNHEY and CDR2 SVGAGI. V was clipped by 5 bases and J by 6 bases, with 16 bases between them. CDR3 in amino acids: CASSPRQALDEKLFF. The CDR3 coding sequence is TGTGCCAGCAGTCCACGACAGGCCCTGGATGAAAAACTGTTTTTT.